The rows below give T cell receptor beta chains drawn from one sample of a study of T-cell reconstitution after alpha-beta-depleted transplantation in children. Via MiXCR, TCRdb re-called the PCR reads, giving one row per CDR3 protein. The sample has hundreds of thousands of distinct CDR3 sequences; roughly 8.2% are singletons. The sequencing here drew on PBMCs, mostly from graft donor cells, taken 180 days after TCRalphabeta/CD19-depleted stem cell transplant. These receptors originate from a male patient between 5 and 17 years old who had a stem cell transplant for acute lymphoblastic leukemia, so the T cells may come from the graft donor. Each CDR3 is given without its conserved first and last residue. The D gene is left open where the match is weak.

cdr3_length	v_call	j_call	d_call	cdr3_aa
13	TRBV28	TRBJ2-1	TRBD2	ASRFGLASYNEQF
14	TRBV2	TRBJ1-6	-	ASRTDGGRGLSPLH
9	TRBV7-9	TRBJ2-3	-	ASSLSDTQY
12	TRBV7-2	TRBJ2-7	-	ASSLMADYYEQY
13	TRBV28	TRBJ2-7	TRBD1	ASSPGTVDSYEQY
11	TRBV29-1	TRBJ1-2	TRBD1	SVGGGGNYGYT
11	TRBV4-3	TRBJ1-1	-	ASSQQSNTEAF
16	TRBV5-6	TRBJ1-4	TRBD1	ASSLSIPKGGNLEKLF
11	TRBV29-1	TRBJ1-5	TRBD1	SVSTGVFQPQH
13	TRBV28	TRBJ2-7	-	ASSSPGPSSYEQY
11	TRBV5-6	TRBJ1-2	-	ASSLGPQGGYT
16	TRBV4-3	TRBJ2-1	-	ASSQDGVPRASYNEQF
11	TRBV28	TRBJ2-7	TRBD2	ASRGGSSYEQY
14	TRBV6-5	TRBJ1-2	-	ASSYSRAGALYGYT
13	TRBV20-1	TRBJ1-6	TRBD1	SLTQVRQGNGPLH
14	TRBV10-3	TRBJ2-7	TRBD1	AISEPGQGEGYEQY
13	TRBV11-2	TRBJ2-4	-	ASSSKGVGKNIQY
12	TRBV20-1	TRBJ1-2	-	SASSGTTNYGYT
13	TRBV7-6	TRBJ1-5	-	ASSPQGGGNQPQH
11	TRBV20-1	TRBJ1-2	TRBD1	SANDRGDYGYT
13	TRBV5-1	TRBJ2-1	TRBD1	ASSVRDRSYNEQF
20	TRBV11-1	TRBJ2-5	TRBD2	ASSLADSVGSGWAGGRKTQY
14	TRBV6-1	TRBJ2-3	-	ASSLAGWGGTDTQY
13	TRBV6-5	TRBJ1-4	-	ASSYSMGGGEKLF
11	TRBV12-3/TRBV12-4	TRBJ1-5	-	ASTIGGGQPQH
11	TRBV4-1	TRBJ1-1	-	ASSQGSATEAF
11	TRBV7-8	TRBJ1-4	-	ASSSTRREKLF
13	TRBV6-5	TRBJ1-1	-	ASSYQGLPNTEAF
14	TRBV11-2	TRBJ2-1	TRBD1	ASSTPPTGEHNEQF
9	TRBV20-1	TRBJ2-3	TRBD1	SATGEDTQY
13	TRBV5-1	TRBJ1-1	-	ASSSNTLMNTEAF
11	TRBV20-1	TRBJ2-7	TRBD2	SARGGSPYEQY
11	TRBV18	TRBJ1-4	-	ASSPIPNEKLF
12	TRBV10-1	TRBJ2-5	-	ASSEDGQRKTQY
11	TRBV6-1	TRBJ1-3	-	ASSVADGNTIY
17	TRBV7-3	TRBJ1-6	-	ASSLTSPGLHGRNSPLH
12	TRBV7-9	TRBJ2-6	-	ASTSGSGANVLT
13	TRBV9	TRBJ2-2	TRBD1	ASSNRDRITGELF
13	TRBV12-3/TRBV12-4	TRBJ1-5	TRBD1	ASTPTGASNQPQH
16	TRBV7-2	TRBJ1-5	-	ASSLKSGPGFTSQPQH
14	TRBV6-2/TRBV6-3	TRBJ1-3	-	ASSYDRRTSGNTIY
12	TRBV20-1	TRBJ1-4	TRBD1	SARANRGLGALF
14	TRBV7-6	TRBJ2-5	TRBD2	ASSLTPAGGPETQY
13	TRBV12-3/TRBV12-4	TRBJ1-6	-	ASSDLVFDNSPLH
13	TRBV24-1	TRBJ2-1	TRBD1	ATSDRDRENNEQF